The sequence of this T cell receptor (beta chain) was determined in a study of shared clonotypes between healthy human individuals. CD45RO-negative cells were positively selected for CCR7, leaving out terminally differentiated effector memory CD45RA+ cells. Study observations and caveats: With several donors compared, around 5.4% of naive CD4 clonotypes were shared.

Libraries were prepared by immunoSEQ multiplex PCR; TCRdb keeps only in-frame clonotypes and omits some of them. The sample records roughly 2.1 million clones, about 93% being singletons. This CDR3 spans 15 amino acids. Germline-derived CDR1 and CDR2 are SGDLS and YYNGEE. V dropped 0 bases and J dropped 1 base, with 11 bases sitting between them. Regarding this clone: The antigen remains unidentified.

The gene calls are TRBV9 and TRBJ2-7, with D perhaps matching TRBD2 (6 bases). This receptor was taken from a man younger than 30 in good health. Some clones in this sample may be carry-over from other donors' samples. Specimen: naive CD8+ T cells from PBMCs. CDR3 in amino acids: CASSVEPSESYEQYF. The CDR3 DNA follows: TGTGCCAGCAGCGTAGAGCCTAGCGAATCCTACGAGCAGTACTTC.